The clone carrying this TCR beta chain occurred once. Other DNA sequences in the sample encode the same CDR3. Here immunoSEQ multiplex PCR was the method, and the copy in TCRdb shows in-frame clones only, minus some. The sample contains 140,000 to 150,000 clones, approximately 88% of which appear only once. Germline V gene sequence: CDR1 SQVTM, CDR2 ANQGSEA. V gave up 3 bases and J gave up 2 bases; unmatched junction bases: 2. This CDR3 contains 13 residues. The sample belongs to a study of blood T cell repertoires in COVID-19. The sample was peripheral blood. This TCR was sampled from a human donor in a cohort sampled during active COVID-19. The chain recombines TRBV29-1 with TRBJ1-1; the match to TRBD1 covers 8 bases. CDR3 coding DNA: TGCAGCGTTGAGGCAGGGGGCAACACTGAAGCTTTCTTT. Protein sequence: CSVEAGGNTEAFF.